One sample yielded the 19 T cell receptor beta chains listed below, sequenced in a study of identical twins. MiXCR was run by TCRdb on the 5' RACE reads, yielding one entry per CDR3 protein. The sample has about 700,000 distinct CDR3 sequences; 8.5% to 9% are singletons. This sample was also put to use in a study of yellow fever vaccine responses in identical twins.

The sequencing sample was made of PBMCs. All receptors come from a woman aged 18-29 years in good health.

This clonotype showed up many times. The chain combines TRBV29-1 with TRBJ2-1, with D possibly matching TRBD1 (5 bases). This CDR3 region has 14 residues. Germline CDR1 and CDR2: SQVTM and ANQGSEA. V was shortened by 7 bases and J by 0 bases, with 13 bases between the two germline ends. CDR3 residues: CSALVDSSYNEQFF. DNA of the CDR3: TGCAGCGCTCTCGTAGACAGCTCCTACAATGAGCAGTTCTTC.

CDR3 sequence (DNA): TGTGCCAGCAGTTACTCCAGGACGGGGACTGAAGCTTTCTTT. Translating it yields CASSYSRTGTEAFF. The chain carries TRBV6-5 and TRBJ1-1; D uncertain. The germline V gene encodes CDR1 MNHEY and CDR2 SVGAGI. The CDR3 has 14 residues. V was shortened by 0 bases and J by 5 bases, with 10 bases between the two germline ends.

This clonotype was recorded a few times. This chain joins TRBV29-1 and TRBJ2-3; 11 nucleotides agree with TRBD2. Germline V gene data show CDR1 as SQVTM and CDR2 as ANQGSEA. CDR3 length: 14 amino acids. V was pared by 6 bases and J by 1 base, with 3 bases of the junction left unmatched. For the CDR3, the DNA is TGCAGCGTCGCACTAGCGGGGGGCACAGATACGCAGTATTTT. Its translation: CSVALAGGTDTQYF.

The rearrangement links TRBV20-1 to TRBJ2-7; 10 nucleotides match TRBD2. This CDR3 is 15 amino acids long. V shed 2 bases, J shed 2 bases, and the junction held 6 bases outside the gene matches. Germline V gives CDR1 DFQATT, CDR2 SNEGSKA (reference sequence). This CDR3 reads CSARYIAGGAYEQYF. DNA for the CDR3: TGCAGTGCTAGATATATAGCGGGAGGCGCCTACGAGCAGTACTTC.

Ten or more counts support this clonotype. This chain connects TRBV29-1 to TRBJ2-2; D not certain. This CDR3 is built from 13 residues. Per the germline V gene, CDR1 is SQVTM and CDR2 is ANQGSEA. Between the trimmed V and J ends, which lost 4 bases and 7 bases, there was a span of 13 bases. CDR3 sequence (DNA): TGCAGCGTTGGCCCCCAGCCAGACGGGGAGCTGTTTTTT. Protein: CSVGPQPDGELFF.

The V call is TRBV5-1, the J call TRBJ1-1; TRBD1 matches at 7 bases. The J segment lost 3 bases and the V segment lost 0 bases, leaving 8 bases of the junction unmatched. Germline assignment: CDR1 SGHRS and CDR2 YFSETQ. The CDR3 consists of 16 residues. The CDR3 reads CASSLGTQGPDTEAFF. The CDR3 region has the DNA TGCGCCAGCAGCTTGGGGACACAGGGGCCGGACACTGAAGCTTTCTTT.

The gene calls are TRBV4-1 and TRBJ2-2, with D hard to call. The CDR3 runs 15 residues. V lost 1 base and J 1 base, leaving 7 bases between the germline ends. Germline V lookup: CDR1 MGHRA, CDR2 YSYEKL. The DNA for the CDR3 is TGCGCCAGCAGCCAAGTTTCCAGGAACACCGGGGAGCTGTTTTTT. Its translation is CASSQVSRNTGELFF.

This chain uses TRBV20-1 with TRBJ2-3; TRBD2 matches at 10 bases. Germline V gene lookup returns CDR1 DFQATT and CDR2 SNEGSKA (reference sequence). V was clipped by 3 bases and J by 2 bases; unmatched bases: 5. The CDR3 extends over 15 amino acids. The CDR3 loop is CSARHLAGVTDTQYF. CDR3 DNA sequence: TGCAGTGCTAGGCATCTAGCGGGAGTCACAGATACGCAGTATTTT.

The table lists this clonotype with a few counts. This chain joins TRBV7-9 and TRBJ1-2; D is unclear. This CDR3 spans 14 amino acids. Germline CDR1 is SEHNR and CDR2 is FQNEAQ (reference sequence). Trimming shortened V by 6 bases and J by 1 base, and 12 bases separated the two germline ends. CDR3: CASSFANLNYGYTF. CDR3 bases: TGTGCCAGCAGTTTTGCAAACCTTAACTATGGCTACACCTTC.

This chain links TRBV12-3 or TRBV12-4 with TRBJ2-6; TRBD1 is a possible D gene (6 bases). CDR3 length: 18 residues. The V end lost 11 bases, the J end lost 0 bases, and 23 bases lay between the germline ends. The CDR3 DNA reads as TGTGCCCTCAGTTTATCTACAGGGTGGACCTCTGGGGCCAACGTCCTGACTTTC. It encodes CALSLSTGWTSGANVLTF.

The chain joins TRBV13 to TRBJ2-2, with D uncertain. The germline gives CDR1 PRHDT, CDR2 FYEKMQ (reference sequence). This CDR3 contains 12 residues. Trimming took 0 bases from V and 10 from J, leaving 6 bases between them. The CDR3 DNA reads TGTGCCAGCAGCTTAGGCGTGCTGGAGCTGTTTTTT. As protein: CASSLGVLELFF.

The V gene is TRBV4-3, the J gene TRBJ2-3; the match to TRBD2 covers 10 bases. The CDR3 has 16 residues. The trim removed 1 base at V and 8 bases at J, leaving 9 bases unmatched. Germline values: CDR1 LGHNA, CDR2 YSLEER. CDR3 sequence reads: CASSQGGAGGPVTQYF. CDR3 sequence (DNA): TGCGCCAGCAGCCAAGGGGGAGCGGGAGGGCCGGTTACGCAGTATTTT.

This rearrangement joins TRBV15 to TRBJ2-3; 10 positions match TRBD2. Germline V lookup: CDR1 LNHNV, CDR2 YYDKDF (reference sequence). The CDR3 extends over 13 amino acids. V shed 10 bases, J shed 1 base, and the junction held 2 bases outside the gene matches. The CDR3, as DNA: TGTGCCATACTAGCGGGGCGCACAGATACGCAGTATTTT. It specifies CAILAGRTDTQYF. Based on the CDR3 plus reference TRBV15 and TRBJ2-3, the full variable domain is DAMVIQNPRYQVTQFGKPVTLSCSQTLNHNVMYWYQQKSSQAPKLLFHYYDKDFNNEADTPDNFQSRRPNTSFCFLDIRSPGLGDTAMYLCAILAGRTDTQYFGPGTRLTVL.

The table lists this clonotype with many counts. The chain carries TRBV5-5 and TRBJ2-1, with 7 bases that match TRBD2. Germline V gene sequence: CDR1 SGHKS, CDR2 YYEKEE (reference sequence). Unmatched junction bases numbered 10, after V lost 4 bases and J lost 3 bases. The CDR3 extends over 16 amino acids. The CDR3 bases are TGTGCCAGCAGCCCCCCTGCGGGAGTCTTCTACAATGAGCAGTTCTTC. It translates to CASSPPAGVFYNEQFF. Full variable domain (outside the CDR3, taken from reference TRBV5-5 and TRBJ2-1): DAGVTQSPTHLIKTRGQQVTLRCSPISGHKSVSWYQQVLGQGPQFIFQYYEKEERGRGNFPDRFSARQFPNYSSELNVNALLLGDSALYLCASSPPAGVFYNEQFFGPGTRLTVL.

The V call is TRBV4-1, the J call TRBJ2-3; 12 bases line up with TRBD2. The CDR3 runs to 19 residues. The J segment lost 3 bases and the V segment lost 4 bases, leaving 14 bases of the junction unmatched. The germline gives CDR1 MGHRA, CDR2 YSYEKL. The CDR3 protein is CASSPMSLAGGLGTDTQYF. The CDR3 DNA reads TGCGCCAGCAGCCCCATGAGCCTAGCGGGGGGGCTTGGGACAGATACGCAGTATTTT.

This clonotype was picked up a small number of times. This chain links TRBV11-2 with TRBJ2-3; 8 nucleotides line up with TRBD2. The trim removed 1 base at V and 0 bases at J, leaving 15 bases unmatched. CDR1 and CDR2 (germline): SGHAT, FQNNGV. The CDR3 length is 20 residues. CDR3 protein: CASSLGAKKRGSSSTDTQYF. DNA for the CDR3: TGTGCCAGCAGCTTAGGGGCCAAGAAGCGGGGGTCCTCTAGCACAGATACGCAGTATTTT.

This clonotype was detected many times. The V call is TRBV10-3, the J call TRBJ2-5; the match to TRBD2 covers 14 bases. With V trimmed by 6 bases and J by 3 bases, 9 bases remained unmatched. The CDR3 contains 17 residues. Germline assignment: CDR1 ENHRY and CDR2 SYGVKD. The CDR3 region is CAISAGLAGGLKETQYF. CDR3 nucleotide sequence: TGTGCCATCAGCGCTGGACTAGCGGGGGGCCTAAAAGAGACCCAGTACTTC.

This clonotype was seen only a few times. The V and J genes are TRBV2 and TRBJ1-1; D is ambiguous. Per the germline V gene, CDR1 is SNHLY and CDR2 is FYNNEI. The CDR3 length is 15 residues. Trimming left V 6 bases short and J 0 bases short, with 14 bases between. The DNA for the CDR3 is TGTGCCAGCAGCGGAAGAGGCGCGATGAACACTGAAGCTTTCTTT. This sequence encodes CASSGRGAMNTEAFF.

This clonotype was counted only a few times. CDR3 sequence reads: CASSYLALNNEKLFF. CDR3 nucleotides: TGTGCCAGCAGTTACCTAGCGCTGAATAATGAAAAACTGTTTTTT. V and J are TRBV6-5 and TRBJ1-4; D unresolved. This CDR3 has 15 residues. The germline CDR1 and CDR2 sequences are MNHEY and SVGAGI. With 2 bases removed from V and 4 bases from J, the gap between germline ends came to 11 bases.